Here is one T cell receptor beta chain with its context. This specimen comes from a study of HIV-infected patients and healthy controls. The germline CDR1 and CDR2 sequences are KGHDR and SFDVKD. This CDR3 contains 12 residues. V was shortened by 0 bases and J by 8 bases, with 6 bases between the two germline ends. MiXCR, run by TCRdb on the 5' RACE reads, gives a single entry per CDR3 protein. The sample lists about 63,000 distinct CDR3 sequences, about 15% occurring once. This sequence joins TRBV24-1 and TRBJ1-1; D gene unclear. The sample taken for sequencing was CD4+ T cells from blood. The clonotype comes from a human donor in good health. CDR3 nucleotides: TGTGCCACCAGTGATTTGGGCAGGGAAGCTTTCTTT. It codes for CATSDLGREAFF.